These 5 T cell receptor beta chains were all obtained from the same sample, sequenced in a study of blood T cell repertoires in COVID-19. The table came from immunoSEQ multiplex PCR; TCRdb's copy has only in-frame clones and leaves some out. Here the sample spans about 230,000 clones, about 86% being singletons. Material for sequencing was PBMCs or T cells enriched from blood (not recorded which). These receptors all stem from a woman in her fifties or sixties in a cohort exposed to, infected with or recovered from COVID-19 (not recorded which).

The chain links TRBV5-1 to TRBJ1-2; tentative D call: TRBD1 (6 bases). Germline lookup yields CDR1 SGHRS and CDR2 YFSETQ. The CDR3 runs 14 residues. Trimming stripped 5 bases from V and 8 bases from J, with 19 bases between. The CDR3 sequence is CASRSIGGAYGYTF. For the CDR3, the DNA is TGCGCCAGCAGATCTATCGGGGGGGCCTACGGCTACACCTTC.

The chain uses TRBV3-1 (or the pseudogene TRBV3-2) and TRBJ2-7; D is perhaps TRBD1 (5 bases). This CDR3 has 14 residues. Per germline, CDR1 LGHDT and CDR2 YNNKEL (reference sequence). The V end lost 0 bases, the J end lost 3 bases, and 9 bases lay between the germline ends. CDR3 sequence reads: CASSQDHRNYEQYF. The CDR3 DNA reads as TGTGCCAGCAGCCAAGATCACAGGAACTACGAGCAGTACTTC.

V gene TRBV20-1 combines with J gene TRBJ1-2, with D possibly matching TRBD1 (5 bases). CDR3 length equals 11 residues. Germline CDR1 DFQATT, CDR2 SNEGSKA (reference sequence). Trimming cost V 5 bases and J 6 bases, with 10 bases left between them. The CDR3 spells CSAGGRDGYTF. The CDR3, as DNA: TGCAGTGCTGGGGGGAGGGATGGCTACACCTTC.

The CDR3 loop is CASSLLTGGQETQYF. The CDR3 nucleotides are TGCGCCAGCAGCTTGTTAACAGGGGGTCAAGAGACCCAGTACTTC. The J gene is TRBJ2-5, the V gene TRBV5-1; 8 positions match TRBD1. The CDR3 runs to 15 residues. Losses at the gene ends were 1 base for V and 2 bases for J; bases not matched to a gene: 4. Germline V gives CDR1 SGHRS, CDR2 YFSETQ. Full variable domain (outside the CDR3, taken from reference TRBV5-1 and TRBJ2-5): KAGVTQTPRYLIKTRGQQVTLSCSPISGHRSVSWYQQTPGQGLQFLFEYFSETQRNKGNFPGRFSGRQFSNSRSEMNVSTLELGDSALYLCASSLLTGGQETQYFGPGTRLLVL.

The rearrangement joins TRBV4-1 to TRBJ1-1; D may be TRBD1 (5 bases). CDR3 length equals 18 residues. The V gene's germline CDR1 is MGHRA and CDR2 YSYEKL. The V gene lost 0 bases and the J gene lost 0 bases, with 17 bases spanning the gap. CDR3 DNA sequence: TGCGCCAGCAGCCAAGATTGGAGACAGAAGTTAATGAACACTGAAGCTTTCTTT. Its translation is CASSQDWRQKLMNTEAFF.